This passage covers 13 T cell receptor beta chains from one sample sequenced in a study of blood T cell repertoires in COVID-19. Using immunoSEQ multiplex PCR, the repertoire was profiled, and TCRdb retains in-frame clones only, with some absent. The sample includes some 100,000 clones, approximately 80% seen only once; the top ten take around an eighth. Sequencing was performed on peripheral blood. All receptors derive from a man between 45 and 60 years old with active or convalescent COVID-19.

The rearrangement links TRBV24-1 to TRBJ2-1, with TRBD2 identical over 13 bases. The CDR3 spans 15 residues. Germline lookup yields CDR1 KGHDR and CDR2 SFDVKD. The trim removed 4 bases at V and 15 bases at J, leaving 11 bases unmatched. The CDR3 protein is CATSDPGLAGAGPFF. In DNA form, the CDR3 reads TGTGCCACCAGTGACCCCGGACTAGCGGGAGCTGGACCGTTCTTC.

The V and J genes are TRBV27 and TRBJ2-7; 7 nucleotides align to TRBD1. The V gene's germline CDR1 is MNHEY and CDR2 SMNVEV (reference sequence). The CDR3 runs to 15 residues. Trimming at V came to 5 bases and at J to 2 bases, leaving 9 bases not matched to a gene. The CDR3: CASSPRQGAPYEQYF. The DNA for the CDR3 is TGTGCCAGCAGTCCCAGACAGGGAGCCCCCTACGAGCAGTACTTC.

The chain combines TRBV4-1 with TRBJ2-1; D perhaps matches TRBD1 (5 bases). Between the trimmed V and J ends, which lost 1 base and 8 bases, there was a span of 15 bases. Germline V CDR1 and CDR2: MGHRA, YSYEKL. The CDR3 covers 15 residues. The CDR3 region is CASSQVGLGSDEQFF. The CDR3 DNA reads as TGCGCCAGCAGCCAAGTGGGGCTAGGTTCGGATGAGCAGTTCTTC.

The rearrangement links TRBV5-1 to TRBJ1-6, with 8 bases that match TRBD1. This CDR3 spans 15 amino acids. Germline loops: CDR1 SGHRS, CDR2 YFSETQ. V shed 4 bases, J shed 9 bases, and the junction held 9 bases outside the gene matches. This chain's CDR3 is CASSETGEGTSPLHF. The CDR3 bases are TGCGCCAGCAGCGAGACAGGGGAAGGGACTTCACCCCTCCACTTT. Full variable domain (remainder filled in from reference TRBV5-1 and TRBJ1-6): KAGVTQTPRYLIKTRGQQVTLSCSPISGHRSVSWYQQTPGQGLQFLFEYFSETQRNKGNFPGRFSGRQFSNSRSEMNVSTLELGDSALYLCASSETGEGTSPLHFGNGTRLTVT.

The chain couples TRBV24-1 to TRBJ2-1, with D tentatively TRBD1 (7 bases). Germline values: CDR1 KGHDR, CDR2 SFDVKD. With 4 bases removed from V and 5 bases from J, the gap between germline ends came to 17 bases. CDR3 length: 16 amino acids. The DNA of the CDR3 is TGTGCCACCAGTGACCCCGCAGGGGGAGGCCACAATGAGCAGTTCTTC. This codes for CATSDPAGGGHNEQFF.

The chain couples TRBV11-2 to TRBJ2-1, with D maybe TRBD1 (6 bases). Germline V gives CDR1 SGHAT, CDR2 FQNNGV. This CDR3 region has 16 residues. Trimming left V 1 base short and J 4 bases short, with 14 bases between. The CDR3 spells CASSLAPGTQYNEQFF. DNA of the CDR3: TGTGCCAGCAGCTTAGCCCCCGGGACACAGTACAATGAGCAGTTCTTC. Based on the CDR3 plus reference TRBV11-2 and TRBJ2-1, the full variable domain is EAGVAQSPRYKIIEKRQSVAFWCNPISGHATLYWYQQILGQGPKLLIQFQNNGVVDDSQLPKDRFSAERLKGVDSTLKIQPAKLEDSAVYLCASSLAPGTQYNEQFFGPGTRLTVL.

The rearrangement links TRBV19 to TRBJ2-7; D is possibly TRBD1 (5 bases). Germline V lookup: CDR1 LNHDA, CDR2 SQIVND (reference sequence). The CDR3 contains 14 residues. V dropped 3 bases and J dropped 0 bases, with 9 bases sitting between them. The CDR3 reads CASSMGQASYEQYF. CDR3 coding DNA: TGTGCCAGTAGTATGGGGCAGGCCTCCTACGAGCAGTACTTC.

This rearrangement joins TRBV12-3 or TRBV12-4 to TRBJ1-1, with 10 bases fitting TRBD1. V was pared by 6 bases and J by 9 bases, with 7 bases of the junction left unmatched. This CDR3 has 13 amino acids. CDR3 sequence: CASRSTGGVQAFF. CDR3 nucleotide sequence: TGTGCCAGCAGGTCGACAGGGGGCGTTCAAGCTTTCTTT.

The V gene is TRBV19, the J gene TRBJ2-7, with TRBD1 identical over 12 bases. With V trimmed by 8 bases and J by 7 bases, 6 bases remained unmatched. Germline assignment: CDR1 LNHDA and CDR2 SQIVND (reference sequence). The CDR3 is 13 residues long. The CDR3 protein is CASPGTGGSEQYF. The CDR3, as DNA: TGTGCCAGTCCCGGGACAGGGGGCTCAGAGCAGTACTTC.

The CDR3 loop is CASSFEGVFGNTIYF. The CDR3 nucleotides read TGTGCCAGCAGCTTTGAAGGGGTTTTTGGAAACACCATATATTTT. The gene calls are TRBV11-2 and TRBJ1-3; TRBD1 is a possible D gene (5 bases). The V end lost 3 bases, the J end lost 3 bases, and 12 bases lay between the germline ends. The CDR3 extends over 15 amino acids. CDR1 SGHAT and CDR2 FQNNGV come from the germline V gene.

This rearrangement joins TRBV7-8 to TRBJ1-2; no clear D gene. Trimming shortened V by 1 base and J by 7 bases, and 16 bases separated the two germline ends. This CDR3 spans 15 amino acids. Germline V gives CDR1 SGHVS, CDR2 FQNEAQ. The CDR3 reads CASSLGAREPSGYTF. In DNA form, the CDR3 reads TGTGCCAGCAGCTTAGGAGCGAGGGAACCGTCTGGCTACACCTTC. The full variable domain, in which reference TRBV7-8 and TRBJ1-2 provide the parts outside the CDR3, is GAGVSQSPRYKVAKRGQDVALRCDPISGHVSLFWYQQALGQGPEFLTYFQNEAQLDKSGLPSDRFFAERPEGSVSTLKIQRTQQEDSAVYLCASSLGAREPSGYTFGSGTRLTVV.

The DNA for the CDR3 is TGTGCCAGCAGCTTAGATCATAGAACAGACAACCAAGAGACCCAGTACTTC. Translation gives CASSLDHRTDNQETQYF. The chain carries TRBV7-9 and TRBJ2-5, with D unclear. CDR1 is SEHNR and CDR2 is FQNEAQ in the germline V gene (reference sequence). CDR3 size: 17 residues. Trimming left V 1 base short and J 0 bases short, with 15 bases between.

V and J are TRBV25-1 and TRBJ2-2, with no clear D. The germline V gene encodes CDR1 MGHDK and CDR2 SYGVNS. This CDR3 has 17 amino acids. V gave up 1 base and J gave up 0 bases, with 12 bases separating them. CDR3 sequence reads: CASSEFLLTPNTGELFF. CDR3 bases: TGTGCCAGCAGTGAATTTCTACTAACTCCGAACACCGGGGAGCTGTTTTTT.